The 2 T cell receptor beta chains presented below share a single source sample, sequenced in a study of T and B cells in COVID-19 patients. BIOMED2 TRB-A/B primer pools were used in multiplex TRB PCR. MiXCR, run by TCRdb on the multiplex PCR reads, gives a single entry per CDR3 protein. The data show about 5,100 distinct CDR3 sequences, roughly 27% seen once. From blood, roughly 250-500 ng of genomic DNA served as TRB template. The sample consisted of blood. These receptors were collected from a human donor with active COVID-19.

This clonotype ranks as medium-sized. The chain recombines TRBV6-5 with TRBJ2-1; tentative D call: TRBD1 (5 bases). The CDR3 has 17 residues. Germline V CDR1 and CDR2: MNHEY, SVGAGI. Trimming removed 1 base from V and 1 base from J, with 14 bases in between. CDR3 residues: CASSYWGPPKSYNEQFF. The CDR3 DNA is TGTGCCAGCAGTTACTGGGGCCCCCCCAAATCCTACAATGAGCAGTTCTTC.

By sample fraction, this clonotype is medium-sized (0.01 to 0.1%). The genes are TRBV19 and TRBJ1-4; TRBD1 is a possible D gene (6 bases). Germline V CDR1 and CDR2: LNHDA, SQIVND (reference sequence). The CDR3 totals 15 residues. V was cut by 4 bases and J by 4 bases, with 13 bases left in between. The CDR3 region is CASSTAQGLNEKLFF. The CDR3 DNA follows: TGTGCCAGTAGTACCGCACAGGGCCTTAATGAAAAACTGTTTTTT. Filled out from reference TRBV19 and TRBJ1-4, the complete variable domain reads DGGITQSPKYLFRKEGQNVTLSCEQNLNHDAMYWYRQDPGQGLRLIYYSQIVNDFQKGDIAEGYSVSREKKESFPLTVTSAQKNPTAFYLCASSTAQGLNEKLFFGSGTQLSVL.